The 3 T cell receptor beta chains in this list originate from one sample, sequenced in a study of T cell repertoires in cytomegalovirus infection. No antigen has been identified for these receptors. TCRdb ran MiXCR on the reads and lists one entry per CDR3 protein. This sample has some 800,000 distinct CDR3 sequences, with almost 30% found just once. The sample here was cultured CD8+ T cells from PBMCs, taken from culture after CMV antigen stimulation. These receptors all come from a human donor in good health (CMV status not recorded). Some clones in this sample may be carry-over from other donors' samples.

The CDR3 here is CASRQGGVSYEQYV. CDR3 nucleotide sequence: TGTGCCAGCAGACAGGGGGGAGTCTCCTACGAGCAGTACGTC. The gene calls are TRBV6-6 and TRBJ2-7, with 8 bases that match TRBD1. J lost 0 bases, V lost 6 bases, and 4 bases had no gene match. The CDR3 has 14 residues. Per germline, CDR1 MNHNY and CDR2 SVGAGI (reference sequence).

This clonotype was seen repeatedly, ten times or more. V is TRBV7-2 and J is TRBJ2-5; a possible D gene is TRBD2 (5 bases). This CDR3 is built from 14 residues. V lost 8 bases and J 0 bases, leaving 13 bases between the germline ends. Germline V gene data show CDR1 as SGHTA and CDR2 as FQGNSA. CDR3 in DNA: TGTGCCAGCTGGCCCCCCGGGGACCAAGAGACCCAGTACTTC. Protein product: CASWPPGDQETQYF.

This clonotype came up a few times. In DNA, the CDR3 is TGTGCCAGCATCCCAGCAGGGCCTTATGGCTACACCTTC. As protein: CASIPAGPYGYTF. The V and J genes are TRBV2 and TRBJ1-2, with a weak D call TRBD1 (5 bases). CDR3 length: 13 residues. Deletions cut 7 bases from V and 5 bases from J, with 14 bases between. Germline CDR1 is SNHLY and CDR2 is FYNNEI.